These T cell receptor beta chains were read from a single sample in a study of T cells after yellow fever vaccination. Each CDR3 protein is one row after TCRdb ran MiXCR on the 5' RACE reads. The table has 140,000 to 150,000 distinct CDR3 sequences, more than 6.5% seen once. The sample here was CD4+ T cells sorted from PBMCs, taken 10 days after the yellow fever booster vaccination. These receptors were obtained from a man aged 25-45 years who received the YFV17D yellow fever vaccine. Both conserved end residues are part of each CDR3. The order of the fields is V gene, clone size, D gene, J gene, CDR3 DNA, CDR3 protein. D genes are given only for firm matches. Clone size is given for some rows only: seen once, a few or many times, or a class if the clone is expanded.

V gene: TRBV15; clone size: many; D gene: TRBD2; J gene: TRBJ2-7; CDR3 DNA: TGTGCCACCAGCGACAAGACTAGCAACTACGAGCAGTACTTC; CDR3 protein: CATSDKTSNYEQYF
V gene: TRBV2; clone size: many; D gene: TRBD1; J gene: TRBJ2-2; CDR3 DNA: TGTGCCAGCAGTCCCACAGGGGTCTCTCTAACCGGGGAGCTGTTTTTT; CDR3 protein: CASSPTGVSLTGELFF
V gene: TRBV6-1; clone size: many; D gene: NA; J gene: TRBJ2-7; CDR3 DNA: TGTGCCAGCAGTCGACTAGTATCCTACGAGCAGTACTTC; CDR3 protein: CASSRLVSYEQYF
V gene: TRBV12-3/TRBV12-4; clone size: many; D gene: NA; J gene: TRBJ2-2; CDR3 DNA: TGTGCCAGCATCTCGGACGCCACCACCGGGGAGCTGTTTTTT; CDR3 protein: CASISDATTGELFF
V gene: TRBV5-1; clone size: many; D gene: NA; J gene: TRBJ2-6; CDR3 DNA: TGCGCCAGCAGCTTGATCGATAGCGCTACCTCTGGGGCCAACGTCCTGACTTTC; CDR3 protein: CASSLIDSATSGANVLTF
V gene: TRBV20-1; clone size: NA; D gene: TRBD2; J gene: TRBJ2-1; CDR3 DNA: TGCAGTGCTTGGACTAGCGGGAGAGGGGGTATATACAATGAGCAGTTCTTC; CDR3 protein: CSAWTSGRGGIYNEQFF
V gene: TRBV5-6; clone size: many; D gene: NA; J gene: TRBJ2-2; CDR3 DNA: TGTGCCAGCAGAGGAACGGGAGCCCCCACCGGGGAGCTGTTTTTT; CDR3 protein: CASRGTGAPTGELFF
V gene: TRBV7-2; clone size: NA; D gene: TRBD1; J gene: TRBJ1-5; CDR3 DNA: TGTGCCAGCAGCTTCCCCCCGACAGGGCCCCGGGGTCCCCAGCATTTT; CDR3 protein: CASSFPPTGPRGPQHF
V gene: TRBV28; clone size: many; D gene: TRBD1; J gene: TRBJ2-7; CDR3 DNA: TGTGCCAGCACTCCGGGACAGGGGGTGATGGCCTACGAGCAGTACTTC; CDR3 protein: CASTPGQGVMAYEQYF
V gene: TRBV5-1; clone size: many; D gene: TRBD1; J gene: TRBJ1-1; CDR3 DNA: TGCGCCAGCAGCTTGGCGACAGGGGTAATGAACACTGAAGCTTTCTTT; CDR3 protein: CASSLATGVMNTEAFF
V gene: TRBV20-1; clone size: NA; D gene: NA; J gene: TRBJ2-7; CDR3 DNA: TGCAGTGCTAGGCACGAACGCTCCGAGCAGTACTTC; CDR3 protein: CSARHERSEQYF
V gene: TRBV7-9; clone size: many; D gene: NA; J gene: TRBJ2-1; CDR3 DNA: TGTGCCAGCATCCCCCGGTCGGGCAAGAGCTCCTACAATGAGCAGTTCTTC; CDR3 protein: CASIPRSGKSSYNEQFF
V gene: TRBV4-3; clone size: many; D gene: TRBD2; J gene: TRBJ2-1; CDR3 DNA: TGCGCCAGCAGCAGCGGGAGTCGGCAGTTCTTC; CDR3 protein: CASSSGSRQFF
V gene: TRBV20-1; clone size: many; D gene: TRBD1; J gene: TRBJ2-2; CDR3 DNA: TGCAGTGCTAGAGCCACCAGGACAGGGGGCCCAGGAACGAACACCGGGGAGCTGTTTTTT; CDR3 protein: CSARATRTGGPGTNTGELFF
V gene: TRBV29-1; clone size: many; D gene: NA; J gene: TRBJ1-1; CDR3 DNA: TGCAGCGTTGTCGTCGGCCCCTCGAACACTGAAGCTTTCTTT; CDR3 protein: CSVVVGPSNTEAFF
V gene: TRBV9; clone size: many; D gene: NA; J gene: TRBJ2-5; CDR3 DNA: TGTGCCAGCAGCCTAAACCTACAGGAGACCCAGTACTTC; CDR3 protein: CASSLNLQETQYF
V gene: TRBV6-5; clone size: few; D gene: TRBD1; J gene: TRBJ1-1; CDR3 DNA: TGTGCCAGCAATTCAGACAGGGCCAACACTGAAGCTTTCTTT; CDR3 protein: CASNSDRANTEAFF
V gene: TRBV20-1; clone size: many; D gene: TRBD2; J gene: TRBJ2-7; CDR3 DNA: TGCAGTGCTGACGGAGGGGAGGGCCGTTGGGAGCAGTACTTC; CDR3 protein: CSADGGEGRWEQYF
V gene: TRBV6-2/TRBV6-3; clone size: many; D gene: NA; J gene: TRBJ2-1; CDR3 DNA: TGTGCCAGCAGTGACGCGACAAGGCTTGAGCAGTTCTTC; CDR3 protein: CASSDATRLEQFF
V gene: TRBV27; clone size: many; D gene: NA; J gene: TRBJ1-1; CDR3 DNA: TGTGCCAGCAGTTCTACGGGGGCGTTGGGCACTGAAGCTTTCTTT; CDR3 protein: CASSSTGALGTEAFF
V gene: TRBV5-1; clone size: many; D gene: NA; J gene: TRBJ2-2; CDR3 DNA: TGCGCCAGCAGCCATTACAGTGACACCGGGGAGCTGTTTTTT; CDR3 protein: CASSHYSDTGELFF
V gene: TRBV7-2; clone size: many; D gene: TRBD1; J gene: TRBJ2-2; CDR3 DNA: TGTGCCAGCAGCTGGGGACAGGTTACGAACACCGGGGAGCTGTTTTTT; CDR3 protein: CASSWGQVTNTGELFF
V gene: TRBV5-1; clone size: NA; D gene: TRBD2; J gene: TRBJ2-1; CDR3 DNA: TGCGCCAGCAGCTTGGGAGGGACTAGCGGGAGGGCGGTGTATGAGCAGTTCTTC; CDR3 protein: CASSLGGTSGRAVYEQFF
V gene: TRBV10-1; clone size: many; D gene: TRBD2; J gene: TRBJ2-1; CDR3 DNA: TGCGCCAGCAGTGACAGTTCCGGGAGGGCCAACAATGAGCAGTTCTTC; CDR3 protein: CASSDSSGRANNEQFF
V gene: TRBV29-1; clone size: many; D gene: TRBD2; J gene: TRBJ2-1; CDR3 DNA: TGCAGCGTCCGCGGGAGGATGGGGAGGGATGGGGGCAATGAGCAGTTCTTC; CDR3 protein: CSVRGRMGRDGGNEQFF
V gene: TRBV7-3; clone size: many; D gene: NA; J gene: TRBJ2-2; CDR3 DNA: TGTGCCAGCAGCTTAACCGATCTAGCAGCGGGCGGGGAGCTGTTTTTT; CDR3 protein: CASSLTDLAAGGELFF
V gene: TRBV5-1; clone size: many; D gene: TRBD1; J gene: TRBJ1-1; CDR3 DNA: TGCGCCAGCAGCTGGCTAGACAGGGTTGGTGAAGCTTTCTTT; CDR3 protein: CASSWLDRVGEAFF
V gene: TRBV7-2; clone size: many; D gene: NA; J gene: TRBJ2-5; CDR3 DNA: TGTGCCAGCAGCTTAGTGGAAGAGACCCAGTACTTC; CDR3 protein: CASSLVEETQYF